The 27 T cell receptor beta chains presented below share a single source sample, sequenced in a study of CD8+ T cells in alopecia areata. The treatment: oral pan-JAK inhibitor, 5-10 mg twice daily. Sequencing templates came from extracted RNA that was reverse transcribed into cDNA. Produced via immunoSEQ multiplex PCR; TCRdb's table is partial and in-frame only. In the table there are 90,000 to 100,000 clones, roughly two thirds of which are singletons. The material was CD8+ T cells sorted from blood, obtained at week 4, from a patient treated with tofacitinib. The receptors stem from a human donor with alopecia areata.

This clone occurred a few times. The V and J genes are TRBV27 and TRBJ2-3, with 7 positions matching TRBD2. Germline V gene data show CDR1 as MNHEY and CDR2 as SMNVEV (reference sequence). The V segment lost 4 bases and the J segment 3 bases; nucleotides outside the gene matches: 10. The CDR3 length is 16 residues. The CDR3 nucleotides are TGTGCCAGCAGTTATGTAGCGGGCCCGCATACAGATACGCAGTATTTT. This sequence encodes CASSYVAGPHTDTQYF.

The sample holds a few counts of this clone. The chain recombines TRBV27 with TRBJ1-2, with 10 bases identical to TRBD1. V shed 5 bases, J shed 6 bases, and the junction held 9 bases outside the gene matches. CDR1 MNHEY and CDR2 SMNVEV come from the germline V gene (reference sequence). This CDR3 has 15 residues. CDR3 DNA: TGTGCCAGCAGTCCAGATCCCGGGACAGGGGATGGCTACACCTTC. Protein product: CASSPDPGTGDGYTF.

This rearrangement joins TRBV29-1 to TRBJ1-2; no clear D. The CDR3 contains 12 residues. The V gene's germline CDR1 is SQVTM and CDR2 ANQGSEA. Trimming stripped 4 bases from V and 3 bases from J, with 9 bases between. CDR3 DNA: TGCAGCGTTGTAGAGGGCGACTATGGCTACACCTTC. This sequence encodes CSVVEGDYGYTF. The whole variable domain, remainder taken from reference TRBV29-1 and TRBJ1-2, is SAVISQKPSRDICQRGTSLTIQCQVDSQVTMMFWYRQQPGQSLTLIATANQGSEATYESGFVIDKFPISRPNLTFSTLTVSNMSPEDSSIYLCSVVEGDYGYTFGSGTRLTVV.

This sequence joins TRBV30 and TRBJ1-1; D remains ambiguous. Germline CDR1 is GTSNPN and CDR2 is SVGIG (reference sequence). This CDR3 has 15 amino acids. V lost 1 base and J lost 2, with 14 bases in between. The CDR3 spells CAWSGHGSPNTEAFF. The DNA for the CDR3 is TGTGCCTGGAGTGGTCACGGGAGCCCCAACACTGAAGCTTTCTTT.

The chain has TRBV9 and TRBJ1-1; D is unclear. CDR3 size: 14 residues. Germline CDR1 reads SGDLS; CDR2 reads YYNGEE. Trimming stripped 4 bases from V and 0 bases from J, with 10 bases between. Here the CDR3 reads CASSPGGLNTEAFF. CDR3 coding DNA: TGTGCCAGCAGCCCGGGAGGGTTGAACACTGAAGCTTTCTTT.

The V call is TRBV4-1, the J call TRBJ1-5, with D perhaps TRBD1 (6 bases). Germline loops: CDR1 MGHRA, CDR2 YSYEKL. The ends were cut back, 2 bases at V and 3 bases at J, with 11 bases in the middle. This CDR3 has 15 amino acids. Written as DNA, the CDR3 is TGCGCCAGCAGCCAAAACGGACAGTTCAATCAGCCCCAGCATTTT. Protein sequence: CASSQNGQFNQPQHF.

This clone turned up a few times. The chain combines TRBV6-5 with TRBJ2-1; D could derive from TRBD1 or TRBD2 (6 bases each). Per the germline V gene, CDR1 is MNHEY and CDR2 is SVGAGI. This CDR3 has 12 residues. The germline V and J ends were trimmed by 6 bases and 10 bases, with 13 bases remaining between them. The CDR3 loop is CASRATGREQFF. Here the CDR3 DNA reads TGTGCCAGCAGAGCCACAGGGAGGGAGCAGTTCTTC.

The rearrangement links TRBV5-1 to TRBJ1-2; 7 bases map to TRBD1. Trimming at V came to 4 bases and at J to 2 bases, leaving 5 bases not matched to a gene. The CDR3 has 14 amino acids. Germline CDR1 SGHRS, CDR2 YFSETQ. The CDR3 DNA follows: TGCGCCAGCAGCATAATACAGGGGAACTATGGCTACACCTTC. Translated: CASSIIQGNYGYTF.

The chain employs TRBV4-1 and TRBJ2-7, with TRBD2 matching over 7 bases. Germline trimming cut 8 bases from V and 2 bases from J; bases unmatched to any gene: 6. Germline V CDR1 and CDR2: MGHRA, YSYEKL. CDR3 length equals 13 residues. CDR3 residues: CASGEGDAYEQYF. Here the CDR3 DNA reads TGCGCCAGCGGGGAGGGTGACGCCTACGAGCAGTACTTC.

V is TRBV7-6 and J is TRBJ1-4; D may be TRBD1 (5 bases). The CDR3 has 14 residues. Deletions cut 8 bases from V and 4 bases from J, with 14 bases between. Germline V lookup: CDR1 SGHVS, CDR2 FNYEAQ. This chain's CDR3 is CASRQTLGNEKLFF. CDR3 nucleotide sequence: TGTGCCAGCCGACAGACTCTTGGTAATGAAAAACTGTTTTTT.

CDR3 bases: TGTGCCAGCAGTTTATCGTGGGGTTCGGTCACTGAAGCTTTCTTT. This codes for CASSLSWGSVTEAFF. The rearrangement uses TRBV27 and TRBJ1-1; D is undetermined. This CDR3 region has 15 residues. Germline V gene sequence: CDR1 MNHEY, CDR2 SMNVEV (reference sequence). The V end was cut by 0 bases, the J end by 4 bases, with 12 bases between.

The rearrangement joins TRBV29-1 to TRBJ2-5; TRBD1 might be the D (5 bases). This CDR3 has 13 amino acids. The germline V and J ends were trimmed by 5 bases and 5 bases, with 15 bases remaining between them. Per germline, CDR1 SQVTM and CDR2 ANQGSEA. The CDR3 region has the DNA TGCAGCGTTCGACAGTTTCCCCGTGAGACCCAGTACTTC. It codes for CSVRQFPRETQYF. The full variable domain, rest sourced from reference TRBV29-1 and TRBJ2-5, is SAVISQKPSRDICQRGTSLTIQCQVDSQVTMMFWYRQQPGQSLTLIATANQGSEATYESGFVIDKFPISRPNLTFSTLTVSNMSPEDSSIYLCSVRQFPRETQYFGPGTRLLVL.

The chain's CDR3 is CASSLSDGTDTQYF. The CDR3 nucleotides are TGCGCCAGCAGCTTGAGCGACGGCACAGATACGCAGTATTTT. V and J are TRBV5-1 and TRBJ2-3, with D uncertain. Germline CDR1 SGHRS, CDR2 YFSETQ. The CDR3 spans 14 residues. V lost 1 base, J lost 1 base, and 7 bases lay in between.

The chain joins TRBV9 to TRBJ2-1, with D possibly TRBD2 on 5 matching bases. Germline V CDR1 and CDR2: SGDLS, YYNGEE. CDR3 length: 16 residues. The germline V and J ends were trimmed by 4 bases and 2 bases, with 16 bases remaining between them. In nucleotides, the CDR3 is TGTGCCAGCAGCCCCCGCGAGCGGAGACCCTACAATGAGCAGTTCTTC. It encodes CASSPRERRPYNEQFF. The full variable domain, rest sourced from reference TRBV9 and TRBJ2-1, is DSGVTQTPKHLITATGQRVTLRCSPRSGDLSVYWYQQSLDQGLQFLIQYYNGEERAKGNILERFSAQQFPDLHSELNLSSLELGDSALYFCASSPRERRPYNEQFFGPGTRLTVL.

The rearrangement joins TRBV14 to TRBJ1-2; 10 bases fit TRBD1. This CDR3 region has 16 residues. The junction had 4 bases not matched to a gene; V was cut back by 1 base and J by 2 bases. Germline assignment: CDR1 SGHDN and CDR2 FVKESK. For the CDR3, the DNA is TGTGCCAGCAGCCAAGGACAGGGGGCGACCAACTATGGCTACACCTTC. This gives the protein CASSQGQGATNYGYTF.

The rearrangement uses TRBV9 and TRBJ1-1; weak D call: TRBD1 (5 bases). The germline gives CDR1 SGDLS, CDR2 YYNGEE. V lost 4 bases, J lost 2 bases, and 12 bases lay in between. The CDR3 covers 14 residues. Here the CDR3 reads CASSTLGGNTEAFF. CDR3 DNA: TGTGCCAGCAGCACTCTTGGGGGAAACACTGAAGCTTTCTTT.

The V and J genes are TRBV29-1 and TRBJ2-7, with D maybe TRBD1 (6 bases). The CDR3 totals 12 residues. Germline V gives CDR1 SQVTM, CDR2 ANQGSEA. Trimming pared 3 bases from V and 6 bases from J, leaving 12 bases between. CDR3 coding DNA: TGCAGCGTTGAGGCCAGGGGTTTCGAGCAGTACTTC. Amino acids: CSVEARGFEQYF.

This chain joins TRBV7-2 and TRBJ1-5; 8 bases agree with TRBD1. The CDR3 totals 15 residues. The V gene's germline CDR1 is SGHTA and CDR2 FQGNSA. Unmatched junction bases numbered 5, after V lost 5 bases and J lost 2 bases. CDR3 sequence (DNA): TGTGCCAGCAGCCCATCAGGGGGCGGCAATCAGCCCCAGCATTTT. Its translation: CASSPSGGGNQPQHF.

The V and J genes are TRBV5-1 and TRBJ2-7; 8 bases map to TRBD1. CDR3 length: 14 amino acids. The V gene's germline CDR1 is SGHRS and CDR2 YFSETQ. J was trimmed by 4 bases and V by 4 bases; bases with no gene match: 7. The DNA for the CDR3 is TGCGCCAGCAGCCCGGGGACAGGACGGTACGAGCAGTACTTC. This sequence encodes CASSPGTGRYEQYF.

The genes are TRBV10-3 and TRBJ1-3; a possible D gene is TRBD1 (6 bases). Germline CDR1 reads ENHRY; CDR2 reads SYGVKD. Deletions cut 2 bases from V and 2 bases from J, with 7 bases between. This CDR3 is 14 amino acids long. In nucleotides, the CDR3 is TGTGCCATCAGTGAGCAGGGGACTGGAAACACCATATATTTT. Amino acids: CAISEQGTGNTIYF.

The chain employs TRBV6-5 and TRBJ2-7; D gene uncertain. V was cut by 6 bases and J by 0 bases, with 6 bases left in between. Germline V lookup: CDR1 MNHEY, CDR2 SVGAGI. The CDR3 has 12 amino acids. CDR3 in amino acids: CASRASSYEQYF. The DNA of the CDR3 is TGTGCCAGCAGGGCCAGCTCCTACGAGCAGTACTTC.

The V call is TRBV27, the J call TRBJ1-1, with D uncertain. Germline-derived CDR1 and CDR2 are MNHEY and SMNVEV (reference sequence). Between the trimmed V and J ends, which lost 2 bases and 7 bases, there was a span of 11 bases. The CDR3 is made up of 13 amino acids. The CDR3 is CASSLVDGDEAFF. The CDR3 bases are TGTGCCAGCAGTTTAGTTGACGGAGATGAAGCTTTCTTT.

The chain carries TRBV30 and TRBJ1-1; tentatively, D is TRBD1 (5 bases). The CDR3 contains 13 residues. The V gene's germline CDR1 is GTSNPN and CDR2 SVGIG (reference sequence). The ends were cut back, 3 bases at V and 0 bases at J, with 8 bases in the middle. The CDR3: CAWREGVNTEAFF. DNA of the CDR3: TGTGCCTGGAGGGAAGGGGTGAACACTGAAGCTTTCTTT.

This chain links TRBV4-2 with TRBJ2-7; unclear D gene. CDR3 length: 14 residues. The V gene lost 5 bases and the J gene lost 6 bases, with 17 bases spanning the gap. CDR1 and CDR2 from the germline V gene are LGHNA and YNFKEQ. This CDR3 is CASSLDAATVEQYF. In nucleotides, the CDR3 is TGTGCCAGCAGCTTGGACGCTGCGACCGTCGAGCAGTACTTC.

DNA of the CDR3: TGTGCCAGCAGCCTCCTTGAAGCGGGGGGGACAGATACGCAGTATTTT. It specifies CASSLLEAGGTDTQYF. The chain carries TRBV11-1 and TRBJ2-3, with 10 bases identical to TRBD2. V lost 5 bases and J lost 3; bases outside the gene matches: 8. The CDR3 is 16 amino acids. In germline, CDR1 is SGHAT, CDR2 FQDESV (reference sequence).

This rearrangement joins TRBV28 to TRBJ2-7, with TRBD2 as a possible D gene (5 bases). This CDR3 spans 12 amino acids. The germline CDR1 and CDR2 sequences are MDHEN and SYDVKM. V shed 3 bases and J shed 2 bases, with 5 bases lying between them. The CDR3 reads CASSLGAYEQYF. The CDR3 nucleotides read TGTGCCAGCAGTTTGGGAGCCTACGAGCAGTACTTC. The variable domain in full, completed from reference TRBV28 and TRBJ2-7, reads DVKVTQSSRYLVKRTGEKVFLECVQDMDHENMFWYRQDPGLGLRLIYFSYDVKMKEKGDIPEGYSVSREKKERFSLILESASTNQTSMYLCASSLGAYEQYFGPGTRLTVT.

This clone was seen more than once but under ten times. This sequence joins TRBV6-4 and TRBJ2-3; 7 bases align to TRBD2. This CDR3 is 14 amino acids long. Germline assignment: CDR1 MRHNA and CDR2 SNTAGT. The V and J ends lost 6 bases and 0 bases, in that order; junction bases with no gene match: 3. CDR3: CASSQAGSTDTQYF. The CDR3 coding sequence is TGTGCCAGCAGCCAAGCGGGGAGCACAGATACGCAGTATTTT.